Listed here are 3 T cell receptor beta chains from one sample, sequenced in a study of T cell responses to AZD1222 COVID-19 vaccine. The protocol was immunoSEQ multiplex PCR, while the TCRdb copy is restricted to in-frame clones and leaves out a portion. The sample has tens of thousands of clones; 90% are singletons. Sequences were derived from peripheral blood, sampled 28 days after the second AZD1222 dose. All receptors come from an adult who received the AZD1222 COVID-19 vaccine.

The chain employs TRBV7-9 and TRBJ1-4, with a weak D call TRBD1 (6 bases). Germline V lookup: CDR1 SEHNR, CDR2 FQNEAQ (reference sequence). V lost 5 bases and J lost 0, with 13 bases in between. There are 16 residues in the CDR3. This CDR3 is CASSVGQIATNEKLFF. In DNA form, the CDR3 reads TGTGCCAGCAGCGTTGGACAGATTGCAACTAATGAAAAACTGTTTTTT.

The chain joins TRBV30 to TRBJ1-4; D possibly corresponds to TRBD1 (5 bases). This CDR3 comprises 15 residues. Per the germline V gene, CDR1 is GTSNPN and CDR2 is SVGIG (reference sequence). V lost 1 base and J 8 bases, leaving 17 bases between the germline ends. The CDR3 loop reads CAWSAPRGRVEKLFF. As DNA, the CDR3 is TGTGCCTGGAGTGCCCCCCGTGGCAGGGTCGAAAAACTGTTTTTT.

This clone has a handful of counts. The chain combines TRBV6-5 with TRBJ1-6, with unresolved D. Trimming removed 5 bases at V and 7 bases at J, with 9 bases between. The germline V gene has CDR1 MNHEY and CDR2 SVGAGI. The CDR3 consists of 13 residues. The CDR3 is CASSRERNSPLHF. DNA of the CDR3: TGTGCCAGCAGTCGAGAGAGAAATTCACCCCTCCACTTT.